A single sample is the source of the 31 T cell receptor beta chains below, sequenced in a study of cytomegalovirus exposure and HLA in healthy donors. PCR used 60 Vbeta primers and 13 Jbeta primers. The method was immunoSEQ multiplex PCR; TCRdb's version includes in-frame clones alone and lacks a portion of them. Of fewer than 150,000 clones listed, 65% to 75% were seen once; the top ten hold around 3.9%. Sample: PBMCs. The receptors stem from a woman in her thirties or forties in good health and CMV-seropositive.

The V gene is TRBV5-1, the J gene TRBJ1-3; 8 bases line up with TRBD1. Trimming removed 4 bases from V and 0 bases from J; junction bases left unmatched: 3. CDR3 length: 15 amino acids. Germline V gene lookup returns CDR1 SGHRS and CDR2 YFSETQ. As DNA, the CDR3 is TGCGCCAGCAGCCCTGGGACAGGCTCTGGAAACACCATATATTTT. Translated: CASSPGTGSGNTIYF.

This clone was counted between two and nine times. CDR3 protein: CASSERVGGDIQYF. In nucleotides, the CDR3 is TGTGCCAGCAGTGAAAGGGTTGGGGGGGACATTCAGTACTTC. The chain carries TRBV25-1 and TRBJ2-4, with 7 bases matching TRBD2. This CDR3 region has 14 residues. Germline CDR1 and CDR2: MGHDK and SYGVNS. J gave up 8 bases and V 2 bases, and 6 bases lay outside the gene matches.

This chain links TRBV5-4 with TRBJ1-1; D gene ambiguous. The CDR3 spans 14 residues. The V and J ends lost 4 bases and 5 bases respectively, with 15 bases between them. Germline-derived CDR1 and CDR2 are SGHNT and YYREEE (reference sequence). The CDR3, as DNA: TGTGCCAGCAGCCACGACACGGGGAGGACTGAAGCTTTCTTT. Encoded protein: CASSHDTGRTEAFF.

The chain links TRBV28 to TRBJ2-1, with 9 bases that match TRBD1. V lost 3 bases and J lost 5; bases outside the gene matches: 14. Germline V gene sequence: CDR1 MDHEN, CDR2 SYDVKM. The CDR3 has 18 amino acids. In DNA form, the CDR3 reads TGTGCCAGCAGTTTTAGTCTTAGACGGGACAGGGAGCACAATGAGCAGTTCTTC. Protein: CASSFSLRRDREHNEQFF. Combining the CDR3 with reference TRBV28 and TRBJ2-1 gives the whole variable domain DVKVTQSSRYLVKRTGEKVFLECVQDMDHENMFWYRQDPGLGLRLIYFSYDVKMKEKGDIPEGYSVSREKKERFSLILESASTNQTSMYLCASSFSLRRDREHNEQFFGPGTRLTVL.

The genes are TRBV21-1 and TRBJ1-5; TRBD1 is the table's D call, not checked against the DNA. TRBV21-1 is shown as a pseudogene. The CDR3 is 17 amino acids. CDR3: CASSKEGGGQVRQPQHF. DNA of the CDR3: TGTGCCAGCAGCAAAGAGGGGGGGGGACAGGTGAGACAGCCCCAGCATTTT.

The CDR3 DNA sequence: TGTGCCAGCATCCCGGGGACTTCCAACAATGAGCAGTTCTTC. This encodes CASIPGTSNNEQFF. The genes are TRBV6-1 and TRBJ2-1, with a possible D match to TRBD2 (6 bases). Germline CDR1 MNHNS, CDR2 SASEGT. Trimming removed 7 bases at V and 5 bases at J, with 15 bases between. The CDR3 extends over 14 amino acids.

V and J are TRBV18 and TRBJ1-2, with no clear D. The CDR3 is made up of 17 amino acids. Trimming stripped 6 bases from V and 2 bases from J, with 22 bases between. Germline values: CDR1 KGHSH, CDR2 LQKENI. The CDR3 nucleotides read TGTGCCAGCTCTACCCGACAACCTGATCGGGGAAACTATGGCTACACCTTC. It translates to CASSTRQPDRGNYGYTF.

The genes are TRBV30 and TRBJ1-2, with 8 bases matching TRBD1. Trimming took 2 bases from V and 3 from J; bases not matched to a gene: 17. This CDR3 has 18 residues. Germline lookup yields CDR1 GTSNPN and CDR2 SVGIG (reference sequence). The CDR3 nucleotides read TGTGCCTGGAGTTGGCGTTGGCAGGGGGCACAGGCGGACTATGGCTACACCTTC. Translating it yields CAWSWRWQGAQADYGYTF.

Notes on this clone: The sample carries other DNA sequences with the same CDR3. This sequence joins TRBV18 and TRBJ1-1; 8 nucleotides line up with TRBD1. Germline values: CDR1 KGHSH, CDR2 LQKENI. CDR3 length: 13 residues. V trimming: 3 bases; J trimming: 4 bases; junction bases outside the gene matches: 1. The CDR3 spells CASSPGQGTEAFF. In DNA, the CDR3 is TGTGCCAGCTCACCTGGACAGGGCACTGAAGCTTTCTTT.

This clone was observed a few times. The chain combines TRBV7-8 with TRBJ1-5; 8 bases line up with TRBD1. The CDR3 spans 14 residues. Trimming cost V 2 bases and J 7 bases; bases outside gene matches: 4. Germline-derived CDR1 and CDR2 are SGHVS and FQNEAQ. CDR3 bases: TGTGCCAGCAGCTTACAGGGGGCAAGGCAGCCCCAGCATTTT. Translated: CASSLQGARQPQHF.

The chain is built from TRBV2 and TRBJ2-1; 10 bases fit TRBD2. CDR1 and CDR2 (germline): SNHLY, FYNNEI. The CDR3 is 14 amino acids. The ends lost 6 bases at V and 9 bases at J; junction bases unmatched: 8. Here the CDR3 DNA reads TGTGCCAGCAGCCAGCGGGGGGGCCTGAGTGAGCAGTTCTTC. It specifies CASSQRGGLSEQFF.

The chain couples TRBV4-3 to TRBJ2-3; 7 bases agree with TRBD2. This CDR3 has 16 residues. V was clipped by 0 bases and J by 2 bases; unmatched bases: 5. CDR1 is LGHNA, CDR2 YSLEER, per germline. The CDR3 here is CASSQESSGPTDTQYF. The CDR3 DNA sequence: TGCGCCAGCAGCCAAGAATCTAGCGGACCCACAGATACGCAGTATTTT.

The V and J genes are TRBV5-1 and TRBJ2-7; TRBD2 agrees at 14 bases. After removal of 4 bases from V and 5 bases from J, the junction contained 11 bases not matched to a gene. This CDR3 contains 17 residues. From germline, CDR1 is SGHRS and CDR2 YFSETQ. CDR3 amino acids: CASSPGLAGVSLDEQYF. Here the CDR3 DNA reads TGCGCCAGCAGCCCGGGACTAGCGGGGGTATCCCTCGACGAGCAGTACTTC.

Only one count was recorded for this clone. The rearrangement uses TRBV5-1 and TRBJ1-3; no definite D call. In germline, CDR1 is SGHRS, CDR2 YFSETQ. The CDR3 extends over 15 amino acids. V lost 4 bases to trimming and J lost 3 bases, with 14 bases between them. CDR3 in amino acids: CASSLDGSLGNTIYF. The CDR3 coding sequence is TGCGCCAGCAGCCTTGACGGGAGTCTTGGAAACACCATATATTTT.

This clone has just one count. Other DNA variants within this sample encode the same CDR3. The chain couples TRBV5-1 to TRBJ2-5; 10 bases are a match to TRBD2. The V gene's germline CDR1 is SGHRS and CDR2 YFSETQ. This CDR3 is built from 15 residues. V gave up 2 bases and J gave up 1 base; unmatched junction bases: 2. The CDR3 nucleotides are TGCGCCAGCAGCTTAGCGGGGGGGGTCCAAGAGACCCAGTACTTC. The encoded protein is CASSLAGGVQETQYF.

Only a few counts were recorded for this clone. DNA of the CDR3: TGTGCCAGCACCAGATCGCAGACAGGGTACTATGGCTACACCTTC. This codes for CASTRSQTGYYGYTF. The chain combines TRBV6-5 with TRBJ1-2; 7 bases align to TRBD1. The CDR3 spans 15 residues. In germline, CDR1 is MNHEY, CDR2 SVGAGI. After removal of 7 bases from V and 3 bases from J, the junction contained 11 bases not matched to a gene.

Written as DNA, the CDR3 is TGTGCCCCCAAGCATACTAGCGGCTCCTACAATGAGCAGTTCTTC. Translated: CAPKHTSGSYNEQFF. The rearrangement uses TRBV27 and TRBJ2-1, with 8 bases that match TRBD2. The CDR3 has 15 amino acids. V was pared by 11 bases and J by 0 bases, with 9 bases of the junction left unmatched. Per germline, CDR1 MNHEY and CDR2 SMNVEV (reference sequence).

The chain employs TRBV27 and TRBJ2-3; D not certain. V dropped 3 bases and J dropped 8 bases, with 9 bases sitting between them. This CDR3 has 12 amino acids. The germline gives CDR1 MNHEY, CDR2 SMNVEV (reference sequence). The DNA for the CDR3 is TGTGCCAGCAGTTTCGATCCAGGTACGCAGTATTTT. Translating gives CASSFDPGTQYF.

The CDR3 loop is CASSLTPQETQYF. The CDR3 coding sequence is TGTGCCAGCAGCTTAACCCCGCAGGAGACCCAGTACTTC. The chain is built from TRBV7-3 and TRBJ2-5; D gene uncertain. Germline V gene data show CDR1 as SGHTA and CDR2 as FQGTGA. The CDR3 runs 13 residues. V lost 0 bases and J lost 5, with 7 bases in between.

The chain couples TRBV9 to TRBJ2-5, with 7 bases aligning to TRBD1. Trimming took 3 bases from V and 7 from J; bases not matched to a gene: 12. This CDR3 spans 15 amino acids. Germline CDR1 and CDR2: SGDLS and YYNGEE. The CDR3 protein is CASSESGTADGTQYF. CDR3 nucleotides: TGTGCCAGCAGCGAATCCGGGACAGCTGACGGGACCCAGTACTTC.

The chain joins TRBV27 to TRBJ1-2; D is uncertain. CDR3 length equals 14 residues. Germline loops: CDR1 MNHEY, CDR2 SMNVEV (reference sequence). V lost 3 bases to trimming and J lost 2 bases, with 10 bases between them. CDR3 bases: TGTGCCAGCAGTTTTTTTGCTGGCAACTATGGCTACACCTTC. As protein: CASSFFAGNYGYTF.

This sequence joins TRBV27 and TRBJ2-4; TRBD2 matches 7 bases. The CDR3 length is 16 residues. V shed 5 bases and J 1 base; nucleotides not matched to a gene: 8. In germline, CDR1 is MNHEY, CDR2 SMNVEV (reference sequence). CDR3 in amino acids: CASSAWGGEAKNIQYF. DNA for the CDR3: TGTGCCAGCAGTGCCTGGGGGGGAGAGGCCAAAAACATTCAGTACTTC.

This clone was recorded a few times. The CDR3 spells CASSPPPQRGGHEQYF. In DNA form, the CDR3 reads TGTGCCAGCTCACCACCCCCCCAGCGGGGGGGCCACGAGCAGTACTTC. This chain uses TRBV18 with TRBJ2-7, with 10 bases fitting TRBD2. This CDR3 has 16 amino acids. The J segment lost 5 bases and the V segment lost 0 bases, leaving 7 bases of the junction unmatched. Per germline, CDR1 KGHSH and CDR2 LQKENI.

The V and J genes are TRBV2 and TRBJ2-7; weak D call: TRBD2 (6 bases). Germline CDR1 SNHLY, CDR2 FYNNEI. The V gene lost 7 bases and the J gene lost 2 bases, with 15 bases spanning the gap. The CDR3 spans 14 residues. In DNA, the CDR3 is TGTGCCAGCAAAGGGGAGATAGCGGCCTACGAGCAGTACTTC. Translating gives CASKGEIAAYEQYF.

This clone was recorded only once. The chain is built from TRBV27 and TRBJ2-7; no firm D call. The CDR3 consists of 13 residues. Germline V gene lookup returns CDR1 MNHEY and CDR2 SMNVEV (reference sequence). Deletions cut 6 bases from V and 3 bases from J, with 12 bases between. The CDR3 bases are TGTGCCAGCAGGCCAATTCAGAACTACGAGCAGTACTTC. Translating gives CASRPIQNYEQYF.

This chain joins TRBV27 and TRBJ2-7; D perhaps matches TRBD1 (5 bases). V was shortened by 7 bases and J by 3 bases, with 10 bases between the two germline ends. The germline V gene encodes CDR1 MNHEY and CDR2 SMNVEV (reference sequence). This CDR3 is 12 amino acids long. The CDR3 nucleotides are TGTGCCAGCACCTTGACAGACTACGAGCAGTACTTC. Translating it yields CASTLTDYEQYF.

CDR3 sequence reads: CASSLAITQGQNSNQPQHF. The CDR3, as DNA: TGTGCCAGCAGCTTAGCCATAACACAGGGCCAGAATAGCAATCAGCCCCAGCATTTT. This sequence joins TRBV7-8 and TRBJ1-5, with D tentatively TRBD1 (6 bases). The CDR3 extends over 19 amino acids. CDR1 and CDR2 (germline): SGHVS, FQNEAQ. V was clipped by 0 bases and J by 0 bases, with 18 bases between them.

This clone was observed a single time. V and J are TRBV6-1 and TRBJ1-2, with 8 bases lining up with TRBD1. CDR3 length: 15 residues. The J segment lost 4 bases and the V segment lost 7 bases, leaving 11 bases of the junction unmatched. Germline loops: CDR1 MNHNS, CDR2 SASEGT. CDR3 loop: CASKPRQGTFYGYTF. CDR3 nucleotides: TGTGCCAGCAAGCCGAGACAGGGGACTTTCTATGGCTACACCTTC.

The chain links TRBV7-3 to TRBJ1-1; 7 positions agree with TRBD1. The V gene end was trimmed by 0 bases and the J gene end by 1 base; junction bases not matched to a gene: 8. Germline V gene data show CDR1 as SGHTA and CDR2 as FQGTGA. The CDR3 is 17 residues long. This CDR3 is CASSLTGGPFSNTEAFF. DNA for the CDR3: TGTGCCAGCAGCTTAACAGGGGGCCCCTTTTCGAACACTGAAGCTTTCTTT.

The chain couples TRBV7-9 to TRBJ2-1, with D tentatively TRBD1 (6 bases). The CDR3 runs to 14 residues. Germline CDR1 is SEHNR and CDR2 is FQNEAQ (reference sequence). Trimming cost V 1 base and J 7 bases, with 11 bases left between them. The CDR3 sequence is CASSLVQGRNEQFF. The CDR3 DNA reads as TGTGCCAGCAGCTTAGTCCAGGGGCGGAATGAGCAGTTCTTC. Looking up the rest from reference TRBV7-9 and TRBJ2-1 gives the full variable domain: DTGVSQNPRHKITKRGQNVTFRCDPISEHNRLYWYRQTLGQGPEFLTYFQNEAQLEKSRLLSDRFSAERPKGSFSTLEIQRTEQGDSAMYLCASSLVQGRNEQFFGPGTRLTVL.

Here the CDR3 reads CASSISTGDSPLHF. The DNA of the CDR3 is TGTGCCAGTAGTATCTCCACCGGGGATTCACCCCTCCACTTT. The rearrangement links TRBV19 to TRBJ1-6, with unresolved D. Germline V CDR1 and CDR2: LNHDA, SQIVND (reference sequence). The length of the CDR3 is 14 residues. V was clipped by 3 bases and J by 8 bases, with 11 bases between them. The variable domain in full, completed from reference TRBV19 and TRBJ1-6, reads DGGITQSPKYLFRKEGQNVTLSCEQNLNHDAMYWYRQDPGQGLRLIYYSQIVNDFQKGDIAEGYSVSREKKESFPLTVTSAQKNPTAFYLCASSISTGDSPLHFGNGTRLTVT.